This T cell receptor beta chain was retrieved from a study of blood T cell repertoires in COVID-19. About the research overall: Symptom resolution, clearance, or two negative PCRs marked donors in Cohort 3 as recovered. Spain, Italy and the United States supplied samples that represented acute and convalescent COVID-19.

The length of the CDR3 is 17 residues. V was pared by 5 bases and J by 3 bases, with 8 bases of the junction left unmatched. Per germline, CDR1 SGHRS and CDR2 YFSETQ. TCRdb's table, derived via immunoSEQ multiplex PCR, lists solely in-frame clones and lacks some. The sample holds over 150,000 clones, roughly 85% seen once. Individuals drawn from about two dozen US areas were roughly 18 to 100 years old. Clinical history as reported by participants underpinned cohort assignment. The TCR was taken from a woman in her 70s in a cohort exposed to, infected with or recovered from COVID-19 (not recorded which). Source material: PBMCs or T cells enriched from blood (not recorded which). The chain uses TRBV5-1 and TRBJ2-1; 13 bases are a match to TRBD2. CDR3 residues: CASSRGLAGVVYNEQFF. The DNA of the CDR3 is TGCGCCAGCAGTCGCGGACTAGCGGGAGTAGTCTACAATGAGCAGTTCTTC.